The 16 T cell receptor beta chains presented below share a single source sample, sequenced in a study of cytomegalovirus exposure and HLA in healthy donors. Researchers ran the PCR with 60 Vbeta and 13 Jbeta primers. Assay: immunoSEQ multiplex PCR; the TCRdb copy retains only in-frame clones and omits some. The table records some 150,000 clones, 79% of them present only once. Sample: PBMCs. The receptors stem from a man between 40 and 49 years old in good health and CMV-seronegative.

The V gene is TRBV5-4, the J gene TRBJ1-3; 9 bases map to TRBD1. The CDR3 consists of 15 residues. V lost 4 bases and J lost 4; bases outside the gene matches: 6. Germline V gene sequence: CDR1 SGHNT, CDR2 YYREEE (reference sequence). The CDR3 sequence is CASSGGTGTGNTIYF. The CDR3 DNA reads as TGTGCCAGCAGCGGAGGGACAGGGACCGGAAACACCATATATTTT. Variable domain in full (rest from reference TRBV5-4 and TRBJ1-3): ETGVTQSPTHLIKTRGQQVTLRCSSQSGHNTVSWYQQALGQGPQFIFQYYREEENGRGNFPPRFSGLQFPNYSSELNVNALELDDSALYLCASSGGTGTGNTIYFGEGSWLTVV.

With respect to this clone: A junction boundary mismatches the germline segment, possibly from a read error. The V gene is TRBV7-9, the J gene TRBJ1-2; D is uncertain. The CDR3 has 14 residues. Germline CDR1 reads SEHNR; CDR2 reads FQNEAQ (reference sequence). CDR3 sequence reads: CSSSPSGGYYGYTF. CDR3 DNA sequence: TGTTCCAGCAGCCCCTCCGGCGGATACTATGGCTACACCTTC.

This clone was detected once. The chain employs TRBV29-1 and TRBJ1-2, with 9 bases that match TRBD1. The CDR3 length is 12 residues. The ends lost 1 base at V and 13 bases at J; junction bases unmatched: 7. Per the germline V gene, CDR1 is SQVTM and CDR2 is ANQGSEA. The CDR3 loop is CSVEGGQGPGTF. The CDR3 DNA reads TGCAGCGTTGAAGGGGGACAGGGCCCGGGCACCTTC.

The V and J genes are TRBV27 and TRBJ1-5, with 8 bases lining up with TRBD1. V gave up 5 bases and J gave up 2 bases; unmatched junction bases: 8. The CDR3 totals 16 residues. Germline assignment: CDR1 MNHEY and CDR2 SMNVEV (reference sequence). In DNA form, the CDR3 reads TGTGCCAGCAGTCCCCGACAGGGGACGGGCAATCAGCCCCAGCATTTT. This gives the protein CASSPRQGTGNQPQHF.

This clone was seen a few times. The chain joins TRBV6-1 to TRBJ2-3, with 12 bases aligning to TRBD2. Germline lookup yields CDR1 MNHNS and CDR2 SASEGT. J gave up 7 bases and V 4 bases, and 12 bases lay outside the gene matches. CDR3 size: 17 residues. CDR3 residues: CASSAYLTSGSRNTQYF. The CDR3 bases are TGTGCCAGCAGTGCCTATTTGACTAGCGGGAGTCGTAATACGCAGTATTTT.

The chain combines TRBV28 with TRBJ1-3; the match to TRBD1 covers 7 bases. Germline V gene sequence: CDR1 MDHEN, CDR2 SYDVKM. This CDR3 contains 16 residues. Trimming took 3 bases from V and 5 from J; bases not matched to a gene: 10. The CDR3 loop reads CASSFPRGNSRNTIYF. CDR3 nucleotides: TGTGCCAGCAGTTTCCCCAGGGGGAATTCGCGAAACACCATATATTTT.

This chain connects TRBV6-5 to TRBJ2-7; TRBD1 might be the D (5 bases). V was cut by 5 bases and J by 2 bases, with 13 bases left in between. Germline V CDR1 and CDR2: MNHEY, SVGAGI. The CDR3 sequence is 14 residues long. This CDR3 is CASSEQVPTYEQYF. The DNA of the CDR3 is TGTGCCAGCAGTGAACAGGTTCCTACCTACGAGCAGTACTTC.

The genes are TRBV7-8 and TRBJ2-1; 11 bases align to TRBD2. The V gene's germline CDR1 is SGHVS and CDR2 FQNEAQ. The CDR3 contains 17 residues. Trimming removed 2 bases from V and 5 bases from J; junction bases left unmatched: 8. In DNA form, the CDR3 reads TGTGCCAGCAGCTTAAGATCAGGGACTAGCGGACACAATGAGCAGTTCTTC. Its translation: CASSLRSGTSGHNEQFF.

The chain couples TRBV6-1 to TRBJ2-1, with D uncertain. CDR3 length: 13 residues. Trimming removed 2 bases at V and 16 bases at J, with 18 bases between. The germline V gene has CDR1 MNHNS and CDR2 SASEGT. DNA of the CDR3: TGTGCCAGCAGTGAAATACAGTTGTCTTCGTGTTTCTTC. Residues: CASSEIQLSSCFF.

The gene calls are TRBV29-1 and TRBJ2-1; D possibly corresponds to TRBD2 (6 bases). Germline-derived CDR1 and CDR2 are SQVTM and ANQGSEA. The CDR3 sequence is 18 residues long. V gave up 1 base and J gave up 0 bases, with 19 bases separating them. CDR3 in amino acids: CSVEGGLLRSSSYNEQFF. The CDR3 DNA is TGCAGCGTTGAAGGGGGACTTCTTCGAAGCTCCTCCTACAATGAGCAGTTCTTC.

The CDR3 DNA is TGCGCCAGCAGCTGGGCGACAGGGATCCAAGAGACCCAGTACTTC. This codes for CASSWATGIQETQYF. The gene calls are TRBV5-1 and TRBJ2-5; 7 bases line up with TRBD1. Germline lookup yields CDR1 SGHRS and CDR2 YFSETQ. After removal of 3 bases from V and 1 base from J, the junction contained 6 bases not matched to a gene. The CDR3 spans 15 residues.

The gene calls are TRBV12-5 and TRBJ2-3, with TRBD1 identical over 10 bases. CDR1 and CDR2 (germline): LGHNT, FRNRAP. J gave up 3 bases and V 6 bases, and 6 bases lay outside the gene matches. The CDR3 extends over 15 amino acids. The CDR3 DNA is TGTGCTAGTGGCACCGACAGGGGGCAGACAGATACGCAGTATTTT. Protein: CASGTDRGQTDTQYF.

Turning to this clone: One end of the junction fails to match germline, which may point to a read error. The V gene is TRBV5-1, the J gene TRBJ1-3; D gene unclear. Germline V CDR1 and CDR2: SGHRS, YFSETQ. The length of the CDR3 is 14 residues. The CDR3 spells CASHTGPGGNTTYF. CDR3 DNA: TGCGCCAGCCACACGGGTCCGGGTGGAAACACCACATATTTT.

The chain combines TRBV5-4 with TRBJ2-5, with 7 bases that match TRBD1. Germline CDR1 is SGHNT and CDR2 is YYREEE (reference sequence). CDR3 length: 14 residues. The V segment lost 3 bases and the J segment 1 base; nucleotides outside the gene matches: 3. CDR3 sequence: CASSWGTAQETQYF. CDR3 DNA: TGTGCCAGCAGCTGGGGGACAGCCCAAGAGACCCAGTACTTC. Full variable domain (outside the CDR3, taken from reference TRBV5-4 and TRBJ2-5): ETGVTQSPTHLIKTRGQQVTLRCSSQSGHNTVSWYQQALGQGPQFIFQYYREEENGRGNFPPRFSGLQFPNYSSELNVNALELDDSALYLCASSWGTAQETQYFGPGTRLLVL.

The chain combines TRBV19 with TRBJ2-1; maybe TRBD2 (6 bases). Germline CDR1 is LNHDA and CDR2 is SQIVND (reference sequence). Trimming took 3 bases from V and 9 from J, leaving 21 bases between them. CDR3 length equals 16 residues. Here the CDR3 DNA reads TGTGCCAGTAGTATCCCCAAGCCCAGCGGGTTTAGTGAGCAGTTCTTC. Residues: CASSIPKPSGFSEQFF.

This chain joins TRBV5-1 and TRBJ1-2; 12 bases align to TRBD1. The CDR3 has 15 amino acids. Germline V gene data show CDR1 as SGHRS and CDR2 as YFSETQ. V shed 4 bases and J 7 bases; nucleotides not matched to a gene: 8. CDR3 bases: TGCGCCAGCAGCATTCCGGGACAGGGGGCCTCTGGCTACACCTTC. It translates to CASSIPGQGASGYTF.